This TCR beta chain was profiled in a study of shared clonotypes between healthy human individuals. Overall study context: CD4 naive and CD4 memory each took three plates per donor, while CD8 naive took two and CD8 memory one. Notes on the study in general: Sampling was confined to blood; repertoires within tissues likely differ.

Comments on this clone: Its matching antigen is unknown.

Caucasian adults residing in Nashville, Tennessee made up all the donors. CDR1 and CDR2 (germline): LNHDA, SQIVND (reference sequence). Trimming left V 7 bases short and J 10 bases short, with 5 bases between. The CDR3 is 9 residues long. Using immunoSEQ multiplex PCR, the repertoire was profiled, and TCRdb retains in-frame clones only, with some absent. The repertoire holds some 1,100,000 clones, with 78% as singletons. This receptor was obtained from a man aged 18-30 years in good health. Some clones in this sample may be carry-over from other donors' samples. The sample comprised memory CD4+ T cells from PBMCs. Noted subset: CD45RA-negative fraction. V is TRBV19 and J is TRBJ2-1; D is unresolved. Here the CDR3 DNA reads TGTGCCAGTATGTCAGAGCAGTTCTTC. Its translation: CASMSEQFF.